The 22 T cell receptor beta chains reported below all come from one sample, sequenced in a study of blood T cell repertoires in COVID-19. Data came from immunoSEQ multiplex PCR; TCRdb stores just in-frame clones and leaves some out. The sample records 200,000 to 250,000 clones, 83% being singletons. Input material: PBMCs or T cells enriched from blood (not recorded which). All receptors come from a woman aged 40 to 50 who had been exposed to COVID-19.

The DNA of the CDR3 is TGTGCCAGCAGTTTTCAGCAAGGGAGCGGTCAGCCCCAGCATTTT. Protein product: CASSFQQGSGQPQHF. The rearrangement joins TRBV28 to TRBJ1-5; D is uncertain. The germline gives CDR1 MDHEN, CDR2 SYDVKM. With 3 bases removed from V and 6 bases from J, the gap between germline ends came to 15 bases. The CDR3 loop spans 15 amino acids.

This chain uses TRBV6-5 with TRBJ1-5; D is unclear. The V gene lost 6 bases and the J gene lost 7 bases, with 10 bases spanning the gap. The CDR3 extends over 12 amino acids. Per germline, CDR1 MNHEY and CDR2 SVGAGI. CDR3 in DNA: TGTGCCAGCAGAAACCCGGGGCAGCCCCAGCATTTT. Translated, it gives CASRNPGQPQHF.

This clone was observed once. The genes are TRBV21-1 and TRBJ1-3; the D call in the table, TRBD1, was not verified against the DNA. TRBV21-1 is a pseudogene. The CDR3 extends over 17 amino acids. CDR3 coding DNA: TGTGCCAGCAGCAAAGGGGCAGGGAAGCCCTCTGGAAACACCATATATTTT. Protein: CASSKGAGKPSGNTIYF.

The V call is TRBV10-3, the J call TRBJ2-7; 8 positions agree with TRBD1. Germline values: CDR1 ENHRY, CDR2 SYGVKD. The ends lost 7 bases at V and 6 bases at J; junction bases unmatched: 14. CDR3 length: 15 amino acids. CDR3 sequence: CAITPGGPRGREQYF. The CDR3 DNA reads as TGTGCCATCACCCCAGGGGGCCCCAGGGGGCGCGAGCAGTACTTC.

The rearrangement uses TRBV9 and TRBJ2-3; D might be TRBD2 (7 bases). CDR1 and CDR2 from the germline V gene are SGDLS and YYNGEE. CDR3 size: 15 residues. The V end lost 5 bases, the J end lost 4 bases, and 17 bases lay between the germline ends. CDR3 protein: CASSGVGGAPDTQYF. Here the CDR3 DNA reads TGTGCCAGCAGTGGAGTGGGGGGGGCCCCAGATACGCAGTATTTT.

The chain has TRBV10-3 and TRBJ2-1; D is possibly TRBD1 (6 bases). The V gene lost 2 bases and the J gene lost 5 bases, with 16 bases spanning the gap. Germline V gene sequence: CDR1 ENHRY, CDR2 SYGVKD. The CDR3 is made up of 16 amino acids. CDR3 protein: CAISEREKTGDNEQFF. CDR3 DNA: TGTGCCATCAGTGAGAGAGAGAAGACAGGTGACAATGAGCAGTTCTTC.

Remarks on this clone: Other DNA sequences in the same sample also yield this CDR3. The chain has TRBV3-1 (or the pseudogene TRBV3-2) and TRBJ2-2, with D perhaps matching TRBD2 (5 bases). The V end lost 1 base, the J end lost 8 bases, and 5 bases lay between the germline ends. The CDR3 consists of 12 residues. Germline V gene lookup returns CDR1 LGHDT and CDR2 YNNKEL (reference sequence). The DNA of the CDR3 is TGTGCCAGCAGCCAAGGGAGGGGGGAGCTGTTTTTT. It codes for CASSQGRGELFF.

This chain joins TRBV9 and TRBJ2-3; the D gene is possibly TRBD1 (5 bases). This CDR3 contains 16 residues. V lost 4 bases and J lost 2, with 17 bases in between. CDR1 and CDR2 (germline): SGDLS, YYNGEE. CDR3 in DNA: TGTGCCAGCAGCCTAACTATGGGGCAGCTCACAGATACGCAGTATTTT. Translation: CASSLTMGQLTDTQYF.

The table lists this clone with a few counts. This chain connects TRBV28 to TRBJ1-3; no clear D gene. Germline CDR1 is MDHEN and CDR2 is SYDVKM. Trimming took off 1 base at V and 0 bases at J, with 10 bases between the two ends. This CDR3 contains 16 residues. CDR3 bases: TGTGCCAGCAGTTTATTCCACCCGGGCTCTGGAAACACCATATATTTT. It translates to CASSLFHPGSGNTIYF.

The CDR3 DNA sequence: TGTGCCAGCAGTGAAGCTGCTAGCGGGGGGGCGCTGGAGACCCAGTACTTC. It yields the protein CASSEAASGGALETQYF. The chain links TRBV2 to TRBJ2-5; the match to TRBD2 covers 12 bases. Trimming took 0 bases from V and 5 from J; bases not matched to a gene: 7. Germline V gives CDR1 SNHLY, CDR2 FYNNEI. This CDR3 spans 17 amino acids.

V gene TRBV6-5 combines with J gene TRBJ2-5; TRBD1 matches at 7 bases. This CDR3 spans 13 amino acids. Germline V gene data show CDR1 as MNHEY and CDR2 as SVGAGI. After removal of 9 bases from V and 3 bases from J, the junction contained 7 bases not matched to a gene. Here the CDR3 reads CARVKDREETQYF. The DNA for the CDR3 is TGTGCCAGAGTAAAAGACAGGGAAGAGACCCAGTACTTC.

In DNA form, the CDR3 reads TGTGCCAGCATACGACAGGGAGGCACTGAAGCTTTCTTT. Amino acids: CASIRQGGTEAFF. The V gene is TRBV6-5, the J gene TRBJ1-1; 7 nucleotides line up with TRBD1. The CDR3 sequence is 13 residues long. The germline gives CDR1 MNHEY, CDR2 SVGAGI. J gave up 4 bases and V 7 bases, and 6 bases lay outside the gene matches.

J is TRBJ2-7 and V is TRBV6-6; the D gene could be TRBD1 or TRBD2 (7 bases each). The CDR3 spans 17 residues. Germline CDR1 and CDR2: MNHNY and SVGAGI (reference sequence). The germline V and J ends were trimmed by 8 bases and 0 bases, with 23 bases remaining between them. This CDR3 is CASGQGGPILISYEQYF. DNA of the CDR3: TGTGCCAGCGGTCAGGGGGGGCCCATCCTTATCTCCTACGAGCAGTACTTC.

The J gene is TRBJ1-2, the V gene TRBV7-8; TRBD1 matches 9 bases. The CDR3 length is 18 residues. The J segment lost 5 bases and the V segment lost 4 bases, leaving 17 bases of the junction unmatched. Looked up from germline, CDR1 is SGHVS and CDR2 is FQNEAQ. The CDR3 DNA follows: TGTGCCAGCAGCTCAACCGGGACAGGGTCTTTTGGTGCTTATGGCTACACCTTC. Its translation: CASSSTGTGSFGAYGYTF. Supplemented by reference TRBV7-8 and TRBJ1-2, the full variable domain reads GAGVSQSPRYKVAKRGQDVALRCDPISGHVSLFWYQQALGQGPEFLTYFQNEAQLDKSGLPSDRFFAERPEGSVSTLKIQRTQQEDSAVYLCASSSTGTGSFGAYGYTFGSGTRLTVV.

There are a few counts of this clone. The gene calls are TRBV30 and TRBJ2-5; tentatively, D is TRBD2 (5 bases). V was pared by 0 bases and J by 5 bases, with 22 bases between. Germline CDR1 is GTSNPN and CDR2 is SVGIG (reference sequence). The CDR3 is 17 residues long. The CDR3 region has the DNA TGTGCCTGGAGTGTACAGTCGGTGGGGAGACCCACGGAGACCCAGTACTTC. This codes for CAWSVQSVGRPTETQYF. The full variable domain, with the rest looked up from reference TRBV30 and TRBJ2-5, is SQTIHQWPATLVQPVGSPLSLECTVEGTSNPNLYWYRQAAGRGLQLLFYSVGIGQISSEVPQNLSASRPQDRQFILSSKKLLLSDSGFYLCAWSVQSVGRPTETQYFGPGTRLLVL.

The chain is built from TRBV7-9 and TRBJ1-1; TRBD1 is a possible D gene (6 bases). The CDR3 length is 13 residues. V was clipped by 7 bases and J by 9 bases, with 18 bases between them. Germline assignment: CDR1 SEHNR and CDR2 FQNEAQ (reference sequence). CDR3 DNA sequence: TGTGCCAGCAAACTCCGGGCAGGGGTTAAAGCTTTCTTT. This gives the protein CASKLRAGVKAFF.

The rearrangement joins TRBV5-1 to TRBJ2-7, with 7 bases that match TRBD1. The CDR3 covers 14 residues. V dropped 3 bases and J dropped 6; count of bases not matched to a gene: 9. Looked up from germline, CDR1 is SGHRS and CDR2 is YFSETQ. CDR3 sequence reads: CASSSGTALIEQYF. For the CDR3, the DNA is TGCGCCAGCAGCTCCGGGACAGCCTTAATCGAGCAGTACTTC.

This clone was picked up many times. The gene calls are TRBV6-5 and TRBJ1-5; the match to TRBD1 covers 9 bases. This CDR3 is built from 14 residues. Germline CDR1 and CDR2: MNHEY and SVGAGI. V lost 8 bases, J lost 5 bases, and 7 bases stayed unmatched. The CDR3 is CASGGQGYHQPQHF. DNA for the CDR3: TGTGCCAGCGGGGGACAGGGCTACCATCAGCCCCAGCATTTT.

J is TRBJ2-5 and V is TRBV5-1; D might be TRBD2 (5 bases). The CDR3 is 13 amino acids. CDR1 is SGHRS, CDR2 YFSETQ, per germline. With 2 bases removed from V and 4 bases from J, the gap between germline ends came to 9 bases. CDR3 amino acids: CASSFGVPETQYF. The CDR3 nucleotides are TGCGCCAGCAGCTTCGGGGTGCCAGAGACCCAGTACTTC.

This rearrangement joins TRBV6-4 to TRBJ1-2, with 9 bases that match TRBD1. CDR3 size: 13 residues. Per the germline V gene, CDR1 is MRHNA and CDR2 is SNTAGT. V dropped 8 bases and J dropped 4; count of bases not matched to a gene: 5. The CDR3 bases are TGTGCCAGCCGACAGGGGGAAGGCTATGGCTACACCTTC. Protein sequence: CASRQGEGYGYTF.

This clone was seen only once. The chain has TRBV7-9 and TRBJ2-2, with 9 bases matching TRBD1. Germline CDR1 reads SEHNR; CDR2 reads FQNEAQ (reference sequence). There are 15 residues in the CDR3. The ends lost 4 bases at V and 6 bases at J; junction bases unmatched: 6. The CDR3 DNA follows: TGTGCCAGCAGCTCGCGGACAGGGGTCGCCGGGGAGCTGTTTTTT. Translation gives CASSSRTGVAGELFF.

As DNA, the CDR3 is TGTGCCAGCAGTGGTTCCGGGACTAGCGGTAACACCGGGGAGCTGTTTTTT. As protein: CASSGSGTSGNTGELFF. The chain has TRBV6-4 and TRBJ2-2; 11 nucleotides match TRBD2. The CDR3 has 17 amino acids. The V gene end was trimmed by 4 bases and the J gene end by 2 bases; junction bases not matched to a gene: 6. Germline V gene data show CDR1 as MRHNA and CDR2 as SNTAGT.